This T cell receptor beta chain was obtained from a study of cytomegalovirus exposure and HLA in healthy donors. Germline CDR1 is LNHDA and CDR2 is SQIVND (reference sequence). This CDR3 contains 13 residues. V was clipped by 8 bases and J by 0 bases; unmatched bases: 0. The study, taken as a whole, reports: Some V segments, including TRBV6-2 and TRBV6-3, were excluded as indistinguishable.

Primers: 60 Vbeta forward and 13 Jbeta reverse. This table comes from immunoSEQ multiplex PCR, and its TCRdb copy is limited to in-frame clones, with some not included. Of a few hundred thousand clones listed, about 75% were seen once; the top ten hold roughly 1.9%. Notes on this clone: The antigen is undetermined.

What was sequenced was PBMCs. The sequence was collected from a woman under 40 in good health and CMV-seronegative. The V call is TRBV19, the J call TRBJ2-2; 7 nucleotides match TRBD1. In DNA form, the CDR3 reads TGTGCCAGTGGACAGGCGAACACCGGGGAGCTGTTTTTT. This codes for CASGQANTGELFF.